This T cell receptor beta chain was obtained from a study of shared clonotypes between healthy human individuals (dated by TCRdb to the early 2020s). As for the study more broadly: The cohort included a few men and two women between 18 and 49 years of age. The study deeply sequenced blood TCR repertoires of about 5 healthy adults to estimate repertoire size and the extent of clonotype sharing between individuals. Libraries were prepared and TCR repertoires were sequenced by different laboratories using diverse techniques, in order to increase sequencing depth and limit assay-specific biases. Per donor, leukapheresis produced somewhere between about 0.94 and 9 billion PBMCs. What the work shows at the level of the full study, not this receptor alone: Only blood was sampled, and tissue TCR repertoires likely differ from those in blood. Based on pairwise subsampling, the degree of clonotype sharing among donors was expected to be affected by sequencing depth. The small number of donors limited the genetic and exposure-history diversity represented.

Donors were healthy HIV-negative adults with no recently reported acute infections or vaccinations. Only Caucasian adults living in Nashville, Tennessee, USA were represented among the donors. For unsorted samples, tens of millions of PBMCs were counted, and genomic DNA was extracted using the QIAamp DNA Blood Mini kit. Blood was collected by leukapheresis, and PBMCs were isolated by Ficoll-Histopaque density gradient centrifugation and then cryopreserved in liquid nitrogen vapor phase. Turning to this clone: This clone's antigen is unknown. Base quality data are lacking; no much larger clone is found one base away.

TCR CDR3 regions were amplified from genomic DNA by multiplex PCR using the deep immunoSEQ assay. Genomic DNA extracted from each cell subset was distributed evenly over all wells of several immunoSEQ 96-well plates, and each plate served as one replicate. For unsorted PBMC, 300 ng genomic DNA, equal to 32,000 or so T cell genomes, was loaded into each replicate PCR. Genomic DNA from unsorted PBMC was sequenced over ten immunoSEQ deep assay plates. Purified libraries were measured with a Qubit 3.0 fluorometer, size-checked on a Bioanalyzer 2100, and measured again with the KAPA Library Quantification kit. Every immunoSEQ 96-well plate was sequenced on a separate single-read 150-cycle Illumina NextSeq 550 flow cell. Per the original workflow: The immunoSEQ output contained only junctional sequences without quality scores, so filtering could not match that applied to full-length reads. Sequences were annotated with PyIR, a Python wrapper for IgBLAST v1.9, using IMGT germline references to assign V/J genes and CDR3. Reads were filtered out if the reads had weak V/J assignments (E-value above 1e-6), no CDR3, stop codons, out-of-frame junctions, or ambiguous translated residues. V3J clonotypes were defined as sequences sharing the same inferred V gene, J gene, and CDR3 amino acid sequence. Percentage overlap between repertoires was calculated by dividing the number of shared unique clonotypes by the size of the smaller repertoire. Richness of each repertoire was evaluated using RTK rarefaction, the Chao1 estimator, and Recon v2.1 estimates of unobserved clonotypes. TCRdb holds this immuneACCESS table with in-frame rearrangements only. Some clones are missing; in checked studies, unresolved V genes explain under half, and the rest has no known cause. V, J and clone size derive from that table, while D and trimming were established from the DNA sequence. The sample table records approximately 500,000 clones; about four fifths of these occur just once. The top ten hold 10% to 15% of the sample.

The sample consisted of PBMCs. The receptor comes from a woman aged 40-49 years in good health. Some clones in this sample may be carry-over from other donors' samples.

The DNA sequence is TGTGCCAGTAGTCCTCGGGACAGGGGTCTAGAGACCCAGTACTTC. Translated, this is CASSPRDRGLETQYF. The rearrangement joined TRBV19 to TRBJ2-5; the junction holds 10 bases that match TRBD1. Relative to germline, V is missing 5 bases and J is missing 4 bases, with 7 bases of the junction outside any gene match. CDR1 is given as LNHDA and CDR2 as SQIVND, both from the germline V gene (reference sequence). The CDR3 contains 15 residues, cysteine and phenylalanine counted. Only the CDR3 portion is preserved as DNA: 45 bases, with reading frame beginning at the first base.